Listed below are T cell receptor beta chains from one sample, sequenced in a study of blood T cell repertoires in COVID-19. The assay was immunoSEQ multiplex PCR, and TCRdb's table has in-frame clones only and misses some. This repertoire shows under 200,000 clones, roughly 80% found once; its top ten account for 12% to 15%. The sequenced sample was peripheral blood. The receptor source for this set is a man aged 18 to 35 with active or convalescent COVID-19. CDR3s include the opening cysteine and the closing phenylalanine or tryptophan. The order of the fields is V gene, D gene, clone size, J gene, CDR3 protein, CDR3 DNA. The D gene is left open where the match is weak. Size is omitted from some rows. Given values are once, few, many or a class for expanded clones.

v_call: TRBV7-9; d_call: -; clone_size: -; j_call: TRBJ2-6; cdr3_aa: CASSLQVQHSGANVLTF; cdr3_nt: TGTGCCAGCAGCTTACAAGTTCAACACTCTGGGGCCAACGTCCTGACTTTC
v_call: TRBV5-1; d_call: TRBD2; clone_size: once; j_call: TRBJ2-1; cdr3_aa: CATKRLAGIDEQFF; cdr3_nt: TGCGCCACTAAACGCCTAGCGGGAATTGATGAGCAGTTCTTC
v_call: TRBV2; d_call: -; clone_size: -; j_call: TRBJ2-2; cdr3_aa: CASRTDTGELFF; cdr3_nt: TGTGCCAGCCGGACTGACACCGGGGAGCTGTTTTTT
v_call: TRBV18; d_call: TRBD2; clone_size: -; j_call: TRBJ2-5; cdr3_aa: CASSFGGTYQETQYF; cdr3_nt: TGTGCCAGCTCATTCGGGGGGACCTATCAAGAGACCCAGTACTTC
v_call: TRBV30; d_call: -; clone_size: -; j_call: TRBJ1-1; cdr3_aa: CAWRGRQGGNTEAFF; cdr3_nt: TGTGCCTGGAGGGGGAGGCAGGGAGGGAACACTGAAGCTTTCTTT
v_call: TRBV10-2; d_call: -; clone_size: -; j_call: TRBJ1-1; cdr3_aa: CASSRGQNTEAFF; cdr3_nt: TGCGCCAGCAGTCGCGGACAGAACACTGAAGCTTTCTTT
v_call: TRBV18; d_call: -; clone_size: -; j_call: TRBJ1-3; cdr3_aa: CASSVEASGNTIYF; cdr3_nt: TGTGCCAGCTCAGTGGAGGCGAGCGGAAACACCATATATTTT
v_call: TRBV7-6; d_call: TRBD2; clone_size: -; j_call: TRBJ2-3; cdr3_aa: CASSLAGGRGSDTQYF; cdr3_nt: TGTGCCAGCAGCTTAGCGGGCGGGAGGGGCTCAGATACGCAGTATTTT
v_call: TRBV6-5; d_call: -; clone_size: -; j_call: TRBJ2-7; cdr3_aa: CASRASLGIYEQYF; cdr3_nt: TGTGCCAGCAGGGCTAGTCTTGGTATCTACGAGCAGTACTTC
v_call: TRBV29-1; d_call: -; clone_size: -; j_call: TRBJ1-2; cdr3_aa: CSDVRGKSGYTF; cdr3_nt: TGCAGCGATGTCAGGGGAAAGTCTGGCTACACCTTC
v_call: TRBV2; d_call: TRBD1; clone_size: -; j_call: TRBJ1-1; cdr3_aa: CASSFTGQGNTEAFF; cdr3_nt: TGTGCCAGCAGTTTTACCGGACAGGGGAACACTGAAGCTTTCTTT
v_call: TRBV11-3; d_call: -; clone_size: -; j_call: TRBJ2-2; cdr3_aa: CASSLERGKGTGELFF; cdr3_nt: TGTGCCAGCAGCTTAGAGCGGGGCAAGGGTACCGGGGAGCTGTTTTTT
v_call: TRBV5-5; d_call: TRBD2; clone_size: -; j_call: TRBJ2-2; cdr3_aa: CASSLAGGPGELFF; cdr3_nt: TGTGCCAGCAGCTTAGCGGGGGGGCCCGGGGAGCTGTTTTTT
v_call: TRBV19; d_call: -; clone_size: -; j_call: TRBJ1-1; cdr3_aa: CASSIGGAIGSEAFF; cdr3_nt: TGTGCCAGTAGTATCGGAGGGGCGATCGGGTCTGAAGCTTTCTTT
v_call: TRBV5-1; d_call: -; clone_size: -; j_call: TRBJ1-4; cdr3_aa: CASSLRGVDEKLFF; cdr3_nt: TGCGCCAGCAGCCTCCGCGGGGTCGATGAAAAACTGTTTTTT
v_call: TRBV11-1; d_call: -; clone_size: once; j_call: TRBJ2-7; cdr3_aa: CASSLLAGTYEQYF; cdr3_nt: TGTGCCAGCAGCTTGTTGGCGGGCACCTACGAGCAGTACTTC
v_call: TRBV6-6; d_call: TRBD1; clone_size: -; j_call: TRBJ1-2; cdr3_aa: CASRPDRAYGYTF; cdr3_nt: TGTGCCAGCAGGCCGGACAGGGCGTATGGCTACACCTTC
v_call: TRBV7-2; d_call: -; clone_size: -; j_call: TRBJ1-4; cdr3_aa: CASSFMTYGQLFF; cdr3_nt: TGTGCCAGCAGCTTCATGACTTACGGCCAACTGTTTTTT
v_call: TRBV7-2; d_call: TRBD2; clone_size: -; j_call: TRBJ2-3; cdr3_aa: CASSLRLAASTDTQYF; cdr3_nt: TGTGCCAGCAGCTTAAGGCTAGCGGCTAGCACAGATACGCAGTATTTT
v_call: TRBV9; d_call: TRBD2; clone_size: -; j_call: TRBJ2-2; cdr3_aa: CASSASGVHGELFF; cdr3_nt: TGTGCCAGCAGCGCCAGCGGGGTCCACGGGGAGCTGTTTTTT
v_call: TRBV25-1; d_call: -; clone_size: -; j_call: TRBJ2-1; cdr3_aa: CASSGRLSEQFF; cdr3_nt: TGTGCCAGCAGTGGTCGACTTTCCGAGCAGTTCTTC
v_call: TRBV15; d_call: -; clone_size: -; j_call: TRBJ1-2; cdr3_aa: CATSRSTGTLYGYTF; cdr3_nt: TGTGCCACCAGCAGGTCGACAGGAACCCTCTATGGCTACACCTTC
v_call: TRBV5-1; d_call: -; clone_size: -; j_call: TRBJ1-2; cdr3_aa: CASSLEGVAEDGYTF; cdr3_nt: TGCGCCAGCAGCTTGGAAGGGGTGGCCGAGGATGGCTACACCTTC
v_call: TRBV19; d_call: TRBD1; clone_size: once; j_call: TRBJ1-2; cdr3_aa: CASSMRRQGAIYGYTF; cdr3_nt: TGTGCCAGTAGTATGCGAAGACAGGGGGCGATCTATGGCTACACCTTC
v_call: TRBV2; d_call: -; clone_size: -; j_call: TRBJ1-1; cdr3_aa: CASRDNQNTEAFF; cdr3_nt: TGTGCCAGCAGGGACAATCAGAACACTGAAGCTTTCTTT
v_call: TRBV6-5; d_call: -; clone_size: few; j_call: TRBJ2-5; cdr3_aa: CASTGGDSQETQYF; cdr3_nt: TGTGCCAGCACCGGAGGGGATTCTCAAGAGACCCAGTACTTC
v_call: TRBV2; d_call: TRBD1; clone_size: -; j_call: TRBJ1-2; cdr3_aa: CASSYRTGKVNYGYTF; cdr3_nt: TGTGCCAGCAGTTATCGGACAGGGAAAGTTAACTATGGCTACACCTTC
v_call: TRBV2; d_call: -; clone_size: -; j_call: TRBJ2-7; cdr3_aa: CASTRDNYEQYF; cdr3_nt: TGTGCCAGTACCCGGGACAACTACGAGCAGTACTTC
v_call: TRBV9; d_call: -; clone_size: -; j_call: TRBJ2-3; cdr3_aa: CASSKNLAGGAGGRDTQYF; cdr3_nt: TGTGCCAGCAGCAAAAATCTAGCAGGCGGGGCAGGGGGTAGGGATACGCAGTATTTT
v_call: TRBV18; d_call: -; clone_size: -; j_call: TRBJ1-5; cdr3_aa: CASSLKQGDQPQHF; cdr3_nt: TGTGCCAGCTCACTTAAACAGGGAGATCAGCCCCAGCATTTT
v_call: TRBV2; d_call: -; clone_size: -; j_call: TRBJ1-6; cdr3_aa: CASRQLEQHNSPLHF; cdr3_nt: TGTGCCAGCAGGCAGTTGGAACAGCACAATTCACCCCTCCACTTT
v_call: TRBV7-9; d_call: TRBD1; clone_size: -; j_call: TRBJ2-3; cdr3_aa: CASSKDRDRGDTQYF; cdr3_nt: TGTGCCAGCAGCAAGGACAGGGACCGCGGAGATACGCAGTATTTT
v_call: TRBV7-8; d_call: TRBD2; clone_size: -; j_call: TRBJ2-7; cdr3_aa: CASSVGAGGPYEQYF; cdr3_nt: TGTGCCAGCAGTGTTGGAGCGGGGGGACCCTACGAGCAGTACTTC
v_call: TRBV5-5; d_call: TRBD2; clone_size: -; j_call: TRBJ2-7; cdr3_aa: CASSFDGLASEQYF; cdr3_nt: TGTGCCAGCAGCTTTGACGGACTAGCATCCGAGCAGTACTTC
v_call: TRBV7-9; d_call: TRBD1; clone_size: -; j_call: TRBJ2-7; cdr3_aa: CASSLVRRGGAAEQYF; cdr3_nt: TGTGCCAGCAGCTTAGTCCGGAGAGGGGGCGCGGCCGAGCAGTACTTC
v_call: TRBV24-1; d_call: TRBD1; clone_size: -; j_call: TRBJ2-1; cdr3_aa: CATSDSRPQGAHNEQFF; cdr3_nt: TGTGCCACCAGTGATTCAAGACCACAGGGGGCCCACAATGAGCAGTTCTTC
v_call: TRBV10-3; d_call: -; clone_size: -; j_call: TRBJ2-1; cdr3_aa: CAIRTPGEGNEQFF; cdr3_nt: TGTGCCATCAGAACGCCGGGAGAAGGCAATGAGCAGTTCTTC
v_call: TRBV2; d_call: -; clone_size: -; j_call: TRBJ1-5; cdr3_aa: CASSLDRTFSNQPQHF; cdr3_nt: TGTGCCAGCAGTCTCGACAGGACGTTTAGCAATCAGCCCCAGCATTTT
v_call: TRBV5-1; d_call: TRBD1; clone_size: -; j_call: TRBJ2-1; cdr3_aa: CASSPGTGTYNEQFF; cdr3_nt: TGCGCCAGCAGCCCCGGGACAGGGACCTACAATGAGCAGTTCTTC
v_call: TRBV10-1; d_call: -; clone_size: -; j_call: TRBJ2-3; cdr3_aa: CASSESKPGSTDTQYF; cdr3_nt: TGCGCCAGCAGTGAGTCGAAACCGGGGTCCACAGATACGCAGTATTTT
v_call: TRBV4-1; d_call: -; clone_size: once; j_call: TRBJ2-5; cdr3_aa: CASSQVKAGGYSTQYF; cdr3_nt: TGCGCCAGCAGCCAAGTAAAGGCAGGTGGTTATTCGACCCAGTACTTC
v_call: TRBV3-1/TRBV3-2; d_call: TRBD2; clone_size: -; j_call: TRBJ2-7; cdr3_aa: CASSPNPGGYEQYF; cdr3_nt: TGTGCCAGCAGCCCGAACCCCGGGGGGTACGAGCAGTACTTC
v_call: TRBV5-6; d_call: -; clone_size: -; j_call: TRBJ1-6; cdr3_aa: CASTGGAGTYNSPLHF; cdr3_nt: TGTGCCAGCACCGGGGGGGCCGGTACCTATAATTCACCCCTCCACTTT
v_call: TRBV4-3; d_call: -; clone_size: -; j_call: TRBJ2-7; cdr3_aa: CASSQDLTKTYEQYF; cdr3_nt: TGCGCCAGCAGCCAAGATCTCACTAAAACCTACGAGCAGTACTTC
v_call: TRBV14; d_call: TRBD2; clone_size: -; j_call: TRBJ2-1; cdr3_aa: CASSQDRRLAVFDEQFF; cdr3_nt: TGTGCCAGCAGCCAAGATCGGAGACTAGCAGTCTTCGATGAGCAGTTCTTC
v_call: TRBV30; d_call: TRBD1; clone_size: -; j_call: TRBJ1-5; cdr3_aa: CAWMRTGGNQPQHF; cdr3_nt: TGTGCCTGGATGAGGACAGGGGGCAATCAGCCCCAGCATTTT
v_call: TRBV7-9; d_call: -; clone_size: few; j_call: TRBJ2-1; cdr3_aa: CASSPYTNEQFF; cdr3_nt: TGTGCCAGCAGCCCTTACACCAATGAGCAGTTCTTC